The clone carrying this T cell receptor beta chain has just a few counts. Authors' analysis steps: Estimation of nucleated cell counts was performed using reference gene primer amplification. Profiling relied on immunoSEQ multiplex PCR, and the TCRdb table lists in-frame clones only, not all of them. D and trimming were read from the DNA, whereas the V and J calls and clone size are those reported in that table. There are 55,000 to 75,000 clones in the sample; roughly 82% occur only once, and roughly 15% lies in the top ten. This specimen belongs to a study of blood T cell repertoires in COVID-19. Study as a whole: COVID-19 samples, acute and convalescent, were from the United States, Italy and Spain. Nucleic acid was either cDNA or gDNA, and it came from T cells, B-cell-depleted T cells, or PBMCs.

The TCR originated in an older man with active COVID-19. Sequenced sample: peripheral blood.

CDR3 amino acids: CASGLGLANSPLHF. CDR3 nucleotide sequence: TGTGCTAGTGGTTTGGGGTTAGCGAATTCACCCCTCCACTTT. J is TRBJ1-6 and V is TRBV12-5; D not resolved. Germline lookup yields CDR1 LGHNT and CDR2 FRNRAP. The germline V and J ends were trimmed by 1 base and 7 bases, with 8 bases remaining between them. This CDR3 has 14 residues.